These T cell receptor beta chains were read from a single sample in a study of PD-1 blockade in classical Hodgkin lymphoma. Using immunoSEQ multiplex PCR, the repertoire was profiled, and TCRdb retains in-frame clones only, with some absent. The sample includes nearly 100,000 clones, roughly 84% of them seen just once. The specimen was peripheral blood mononuclear cells (PBMCs), collected at baseline. These receptors were taken from a human donor with classical Hodgkin lymphoma. Both conserved end residues are part of each CDR3. Each record gives: clone size, D gene, V gene, J gene, CDR3 DNA, CDR3 protein. D genes are given only for firm matches. Clone size appears in some rows only: once, few, many, or a class for an expanded clone.

>few|NA|TRBV4-2|TRBJ2-3
TGTGCCAGCAGCCAAGTAGGTAGAGTTGGAGATACGCAGTATTTT
CASSQVGRVGDTQYF
>NA|NA|TRBV2|TRBJ1-5
TGTGCCAGCATCCAGGGGCCCGCTCAGCCCCAGCATTTT
CASIQGPAQPQHF
>NA|NA|TRBV30|TRBJ1-5
TGTGCCTGGAGTGTACCAGGGGTTGGCCACAATCAGCCCCAGCATTTT
CAWSVPGVGHNQPQHF
>NA|NA|TRBV21-1|TRBJ1-1
TGTGCCAGCAGCAAAGAGGGGCGGACCCCGACGGCGCACACTGAAGCTTTCTTT
CASSKEGRTPTAHTEAFF
>NA|TRBD2|TRBV25-1|TRBJ2-3
TGTGCCAGCAGTGGAGCGGGAGTGGCAGATACGCAGTATTTT
CASSGAGVADTQYF
>NA|NA|TRBV10-3|TRBJ2-1
TGTGCCATCAGTGAGGGTCTGGGCAGCAATGAGCAGTTCTTC
CAISEGLGSNEQFF
>NA|NA|TRBV29-1|TRBJ1-1
TGCAGCTCCGCGACGGGGAACACTGAAGCTTTCTTT
CSSATGNTEAFF
>NA|NA|TRBV28|TRBJ2-7
TGTGCCAGCAGTTTCGAAGGGGAGAGGAACGAGCAGTACTTC
CASSFEGERNEQYF
>NA|NA|TRBV2|TRBJ2-3
TGTGCCAGCAGTGAGGGGAACTCCGCCCCCCCAGATACGCAGTATTTT
CASSEGNSAPPDTQYF
>NA|TRBD1|TRBV9|TRBJ1-1
TGTGCCAGCAGCGTCCGGGACAGGGTTGGGGTGAACACTGAAGCTTTCTTT
CASSVRDRVGVNTEAFF
>NA|NA|TRBV14|TRBJ2-7
TGTGCCAGCAGCCCAGTGATGTCCTCCTACGAGCAGTACTTC
CASSPVMSSYEQYF
>NA|TRBD1|TRBV4-2|TRBJ1-2
TGTGCCAGCAGCACCGGGACAGGGGGCGCGGGTGGCTACACCTTC
CASSTGTGGAGGYTF
>once|NA|TRBV2|TRBJ2-5
TGTGCCAGCAGTGGTCCCGACTGGACCCAGTACTTC
CASSGPDWTQYF
>few|TRBD2|TRBV6-5|TRBJ2-1
TGTGCCAGCAGCCTCCTAGCGGGAGGAGTCCATGAGCAGTTCTTC
CASSLLAGGVHEQFF
>NA|NA|TRBV7-6|TRBJ2-3
TGTGCCAGCAGCTTAGCGGGACTGGGGACGGATACGCAGTATTTT
CASSLAGLGTDTQYF
>NA|NA|TRBV7-3|TRBJ2-3
TGTGCCAGCAGCCCGGACCACACAGATACGCAGTATTTT
CASSPDHTDTQYF
>NA|NA|TRBV7-9|TRBJ2-1
TGTGCCAGCAGCTTAGGACCAGACAATGAGCAGTTCTTC
CASSLGPDNEQFF